Below, 17 T cell receptor beta chains from the same sample are listed, as sequenced in a study of blood T cells in healthy people across ages (dated by TCRdb to between 2015 and 2016). Libraries were prepared through 5' RACE. Sequencing was performed on an Illumina HiSeq 2500. A second PCR of about 6 to 12 cycles was performed with a sample-barcoded 5' primer and a J-beta primer mix. In TCRdb, the public reads were trimmed at Q25 with fastp and aligned with MiXCR, with productive beta chains retained. Entries are consolidated by CDR3 protein sequence, retaining the most common genes and DNA. The sample contains approximately 690,000 distinct CDR3 sequences, roughly 41% of them found a single time. The ten largest make up 30% of the sample. Material for sequencing was blood. These receptors were taken from an elderly man in good health.

This clonotype was detected many times. The V gene is TRBV27, the J gene TRBJ2-6; tentatively, D is TRBD2 (5 bases). The CDR3 has 19 residues. Germline V gene data show CDR1 as MNHEY and CDR2 as SMNVEV (reference sequence). V was trimmed by 5 bases and J by 0 bases, leaving 20 bases between them. In DNA, the CDR3 is TGTGCCAGCAGTCCCATACTAGGCCCCAGACTCTCTGGGGCCAACGTCCTGACTTTC. This translates into CASSPILGPRLSGANVLTF. Full variable domain (remainder filled in from reference TRBV27 and TRBJ2-6): EAQVTQNPRYLITVTGKKLTVTCSQNMNHEYMSWYRQDPGLGLRQIYYSMNVEVTDKGDVPEGYKVSRKEKRNFPLILESPSPNQTSLYFCASSPILGPRLSGANVLTFGAGSRLTVL.

The CDR3 coding sequence is TGCAGTGCTAGGGCTCAACTAGCCGGGGAGCTGTTTTTT. It encodes CSARAQLAGELFF. This sequence joins TRBV20-1 and TRBJ2-2, with D perhaps matching TRBD2 (5 bases). The CDR3 totals 13 residues. V was cut by 3 bases and J by 6 bases, with 11 bases left in between. Germline CDR1 DFQATT, CDR2 SNEGSKA (reference sequence).

This clonotype has a handful of counts. The chain recombines TRBV12-3 or TRBV12-4 with TRBJ1-1, with 8 positions matching TRBD1. J was trimmed by 0 bases and V by 4 bases; bases with no gene match: 7. CDR3 length equals 16 residues. The CDR3 nucleotides read TGTGCCAGCAGTTCAGGACAGGGCTTCATGAACACTGAAGCTTTCTTT. It specifies CASSSGQGFMNTEAFF.

This clonotype was detected many times. This chain links TRBV29-1 with TRBJ2-7, with D maybe TRBD2 (5 bases). Germline-derived CDR1 and CDR2 are SQVTM and ANQGSEA. The CDR3 is 11 residues long. Trimming shortened V by 8 bases and J by 4 bases, and 12 bases separated the two germline ends. The CDR3 DNA reads TGCAGCATTGTCGGGATTTACGAGCAGTACTTC. Translation: CSIVGIYEQYF.

This clonotype was seen at least ten times. The chain has TRBV4-3 and TRBJ2-5; D gene uncertain. V lost 1 base to trimming and J lost 5 bases, with 17 bases between them. The CDR3 runs 16 residues. Germline CDR1 is LGHNA and CDR2 is YSLEER. The CDR3 spells CASSQGDMSGVETQYF. The CDR3 coding sequence is TGCGCCAGCAGCCAAGGCGACATGTCGGGCGTGGAGACCCAGTACTTC.

This clonotype was seen more than once but under ten times. The chain has TRBV29-1 and TRBJ2-7; TRBD2 matches 8 bases. There are 13 residues in the CDR3. V was clipped by 4 bases and J by 3 bases; unmatched bases: 5. The germline V gene encodes CDR1 SQVTM and CDR2 ANQGSEA. CDR3 region: CSVGFGTSYEQYF. The CDR3 coding sequence is TGCAGCGTTGGGTTCGGGACTAGCTACGAGCAGTACTTC.

The V and J genes are TRBV28 and TRBJ2-7; maybe TRBD1 (8 bases). CDR1 MDHEN and CDR2 SYDVKM come from the germline V gene. Trimming stripped 4 bases from V and 3 bases from J, with 16 bases between. This CDR3 spans 15 amino acids. The CDR3 coding sequence is TGTGCCAGCAGTTGGAATCACAGGGGGGGCTACGAGCAGTACTTC. Amino acid sequence: CASSWNHRGGYEQYF. The entire variable domain, with the rest obtained from reference TRBV28 and TRBJ2-7, is as follows: DVKVTQSSRYLVKRTGEKVFLECVQDMDHENMFWYRQDPGLGLRLIYFSYDVKMKEKGDIPEGYSVSREKKERFSLILESASTNQTSMYLCASSWNHRGGYEQYFGPGTRLTVT.

CDR3 in amino acids: CASSEVPTGNNSPLHF. The CDR3 bases are TGTGCCAGCAGTGAAGTCCCGACAGGGAATAATTCACCCCTCCACTTT. The rearrangement joins TRBV6-1 to TRBJ1-6; 7 positions match TRBD1. With 1 base clipped from V and 5 bases from J, the junction kept 5 bases outside the gene matches. Germline V gene lookup returns CDR1 MNHNS and CDR2 SASEGT. The CDR3 runs 16 residues.

This clonotype was counted between two and nine times. The rearrangement uses TRBV9 and TRBJ1-2; no clear D gene. This CDR3 spans 14 amino acids. Trimming took off 4 bases at V and 7 bases at J, with 17 bases between the two ends. Germline V gene lookup returns CDR1 SGDLS and CDR2 YYNGEE. The CDR3 loop is CASSPPGRLRGYTF. The CDR3 nucleotides read TGTGCCAGCAGCCCCCCCGGCCGGCTTCGTGGCTACACCTTC.

The rearrangement links TRBV6-2 or TRBV6-3 to TRBJ1-2, with 12 bases that match TRBD1. The CDR3 extends over 15 amino acids. With 6 bases clipped from V and 7 bases from J, the junction kept 9 bases outside the gene matches. CDR1 is MNHEY and CDR2 is SVGEGT in the germline V gene. In nucleotides, the CDR3 is TGTGCCAGCAGACTACCGGGACAGGGGGCGAGTGGCTACACCTTC. It translates to CASRLPGQGASGYTF.

The J gene is TRBJ1-2, the V gene TRBV3-1; weak D call: TRBD1 (6 bases). This CDR3 spans 14 amino acids. The germline gives CDR1 LGHDT, CDR2 YNNKEL (reference sequence). The ends were cut back, 2 bases at V and 6 bases at J, with 13 bases in the middle. The CDR3 DNA sequence: TGTGCCAGCAGCCAAACAGGGAGGGTGCATGGCTACACCTTC. Translation gives CASSQTGRVHGYTF.

This clonotype has at least ten counts. The J gene is TRBJ1-2, the V gene TRBV29-1, with D hard to call. V was cut by 2 bases and J by 4 bases, with 8 bases left in between. There are 12 residues in the CDR3. The germline V gene has CDR1 SQVTM and CDR2 ANQGSEA. As DNA, the CDR3 is TGCAGCGTTGAATCCTGGTTCTATGGCTACACCTTC. Protein product: CSVESWFYGYTF.

The chain has TRBV7-2 and TRBJ2-7; the match to TRBD1 covers 9 bases. The CDR3 consists of 16 residues. In germline, CDR1 is SGHTA, CDR2 FQGNSA. With 1 base clipped from V and 7 bases from J, the junction kept 11 bases outside the gene matches. This CDR3 reads CASSLESGTGFREQYF. The CDR3 coding sequence is TGTGCCAGCAGCTTAGAATCCGGGACAGGGTTCAGGGAGCAGTACTTC.

This clonotype was counted once. One base away lies a much larger clone, so this may be a sequencing read error. This chain uses TRBV5-1 with TRBJ2-1; TRBD2 matches at 7 bases. Unmatched junction bases numbered 6, after V lost 3 bases and J lost 6 bases. The germline gives CDR1 SGHRS, CDR2 YFSETQ. The CDR3 has 14 residues. CDR3 region: CASSWERGFNEQFF. The CDR3 DNA reads as TGCGCCAGCAGCTGGGAGCGGGGTTTCAATGAGCAGTTCTTC. Combining the CDR3 with reference TRBV5-1 and TRBJ2-1 gives the whole variable domain KAGVTQTPRYLIKTRGQQVTLSCSPISGHRSVSWYQQTPGQGLQFLFEYFSETQRNKGNFPGRFSGRQFSNSRSEMNVSTLELGDSALYLCASSWERGFNEQFFGPGTRLTVL.

This clonotype was detected only a few times. The chain employs TRBV12-3 or TRBV12-4 and TRBJ2-1, with D possibly being TRBD1 or TRBD2 (6 bases each). The V gene lost 6 bases and the J gene lost 5 bases, with 17 bases spanning the gap. CDR3 length: 15 amino acids. The chain's CDR3 is CASSSPPGEDNEQFF. The CDR3 DNA follows: TGTGCCAGCAGCTCTCCCCCAGGGGAGGACAATGAGCAGTTCTTC.

This clonotype was seen more than once but under ten times. CDR3 sequence: CSARSPGPPGDEQFF. CDR3 nucleotide sequence: TGCAGTGCTAGATCCCCGGGACCCCCCGGGGATGAGCAGTTCTTC. This rearrangement joins TRBV20-1 to TRBJ2-1; D tentatively fits TRBD1 or TRBD2 (5 bases each). Per germline, CDR1 DFQATT and CDR2 SNEGSKA (reference sequence). The CDR3 has 15 amino acids. Deletions cut 2 bases from V and 8 bases from J, with 19 bases between.

This clonotype was counted many times. The V call is TRBV3-1, the J call TRBJ2-5, with no clear D. V was clipped by 10 bases and J by 2 bases, with 14 bases between them. In germline, CDR1 is LGHDT, CDR2 YNNKEL (reference sequence). The CDR3 extends over 13 amino acids. CDR3 nucleotides: TGTGCCACCTCAGCATCAGGTCAAGAGACCCAGTACTTC. Translating it yields CATSASGQETQYF.